The rows below give T cell receptor beta chains drawn from one sample of a study of T cells in Graves' hyperthyroidism and ophthalmopathy. TCRdb itself ran the multiplex PCR reads through MiXCR, one entry per CDR3 protein. This sample has hundreds of thousands of distinct CDR3 sequences, with 12% to 15% found just once. Material for sequencing was blood. The receptor source for this set is a woman between 18 and 29 years old with Graves' hyperthyroidism. Each CDR3 is given with its conserved first and last residue. A D gene is named only where the DNA matches it firmly. Size is omitted from some rows. Given values are once, few, many or a class for expanded clones.

V gene: TRBV13; J gene: TRBJ2-7; D gene: TRBD2; clone size: few; CDR3 protein: CASSPEASGTSYEQYF; CDR3 DNA: TGTGCCAGCAGCCCCGAGGCTAGCGGGACCTCCTACGAGCAGTACTTC
V gene: TRBV20-1; J gene: TRBJ2-7; D gene: .; clone size: .; CDR3 protein: CSARPPLDSSSYEQYF; CDR3 DNA: TGCAGTGCTAGACCCCCTTTAGACAGCAGCTCCTACGAGCAGTACTTC
V gene: TRBV11-2; J gene: TRBJ1-1; D gene: .; clone size: .; CDR3 protein: CASSLGAIWRAFF; CDR3 DNA: TGTGCCAGCAGCTTAGGGGCTATTTGGAGAGCTTTCTTT
V gene: TRBV4-3; J gene: TRBJ1-5; D gene: .; clone size: .; CDR3 protein: CASSQYPPAVNQPQHF; CDR3 DNA: TGCGCCAGCAGCCAATATCCCCCGGCAGTAAATCAGCCCCAGCATTTT
V gene: TRBV6-1; J gene: TRBJ2-7; D gene: TRBD1; clone size: .; CDR3 protein: CASTGLTGAYEQYF; CDR3 DNA: TGTGCCAGTACCGGCCTTACAGGGGCTTACGAGCAGTACTTC
V gene: TRBV27; J gene: TRBJ2-2; D gene: TRBD1; clone size: .; CDR3 protein: CASSPRTGDTGELFF; CDR3 DNA: TGTGCCAGCAGCCCTAGGACAGGGGACACCGGGGAGCTGTTTTTT
V gene: TRBV5-1; J gene: TRBJ1-1; D gene: .; clone size: .; CDR3 protein: CASSLAGIGDTEAFF; CDR3 DNA: TGCGCCAGCAGCTTGGCTGGCATAGGGGACACTGAAGCTTTCTTT
V gene: TRBV7-2; J gene: TRBJ2-3; D gene: .; clone size: many; CDR3 protein: CASSSPMSSTDTQYF; CDR3 DNA: TGTGCCAGCAGCTCCCCCATGTCTAGCACAGATACGCAGTATTTT
V gene: TRBV7-2; J gene: TRBJ1-1; D gene: TRBD1; clone size: .; CDR3 protein: CASSQGVFTEAFF; CDR3 DNA: TGTGCCAGCAGCCAGGGGGTTTTCACTGAAGCTTTCTTT
V gene: TRBV12-3/TRBV12-4; J gene: TRBJ2-5; D gene: TRBD2; clone size: many; CDR3 protein: CASSLAGGHETQYF; CDR3 DNA: TGTGCCAGCAGTTTAGCGGGAGGGCACGAGACCCAGTACTTC
V gene: TRBV4-1; J gene: TRBJ2-4; D gene: TRBD2; clone size: .; CDR3 protein: CASSQVEAGGAKNIQYF; CDR3 DNA: TGCGCCAGCAGCCAAGTCGAAGCGGGAGGGGCCAAAAACATTCAGTACTTC
V gene: TRBV18; J gene: TRBJ2-5; D gene: .; clone size: .; CDR3 protein: CASFAVEETQYF; CDR3 DNA: TGTGCCAGTTTCGCAGTTGAAGAGACCCAGTACTTC
V gene: TRBV6-1; J gene: TRBJ1-5; D gene: .; clone size: .; CDR3 protein: CASSKDDRSNQPQHF; CDR3 DNA: TGTGCCAGCAGTAAAGATGACAGAAGCAATCAGCCCCAGCATTTT
V gene: TRBV29-1; J gene: TRBJ2-7; D gene: .; clone size: .; CDR3 protein: CSVETVDGAYEQYF; CDR3 DNA: TGCAGCGTTGAAACGGTAGACGGAGCCTACGAGCAGTACTTC
V gene: TRBV5-6; J gene: TRBJ2-1; D gene: TRBD2; clone size: many; CDR3 protein: CASSALGTSADSSSYNEQFF; CDR3 DNA: TGTGCCAGCAGCGCACTCGGGACTAGCGCTGATTCCAGCTCCTACAATGAGCAGTTCTTC
V gene: TRBV4-3; J gene: TRBJ2-5; D gene: .; clone size: .; CDR3 protein: CASSQGTGLQETQYF; CDR3 DNA: TGCGCCAGCAGCCAAGGTACTGGACTACAAGAGACCCAGTACTTC
V gene: TRBV27; J gene: TRBJ1-2; D gene: .; clone size: .; CDR3 protein: CASSPRTRSNYGYTF; CDR3 DNA: TGTGCCAGCAGTCCACGGACACGAAGTAACTATGGCTACACCTTC
V gene: TRBV6-2/TRBV6-3; J gene: TRBJ1-2; D gene: .; clone size: few; CDR3 protein: CASSLHRNYGYTF; CDR3 DNA: TGTGCCAGCAGTTTACACAGGAACTATGGCTACACCTTC
V gene: TRBV4-1; J gene: TRBJ2-7; D gene: TRBD2; clone size: few; CDR3 protein: CASSQVGLARTYEQYF; CDR3 DNA: TGCGCCAGCAGCCAAGTGGGACTAGCGAGGACCTACGAGCAGTACTTC
V gene: TRBV29-1; J gene: TRBJ2-1; D gene: .; clone size: many; CDR3 protein: CSVDPPAPHYNEQFF; CDR3 DNA: TGCAGCGTTGATCCTCCCGCTCCCCACTACAATGAGCAGTTCTTC
V gene: TRBV28; J gene: TRBJ2-7; D gene: .; clone size: many; CDR3 protein: CASSLSSRDIYEQYF; CDR3 DNA: TGTGCCAGCAGTTTGAGCTCGAGAGACATCTACGAGCAGTACTTC
V gene: TRBV9; J gene: TRBJ2-1; D gene: .; clone size: .; CDR3 protein: CASGGDTSYNEQFF; CDR3 DNA: TGTGCCAGCGGGGGGGACACTAGCTACAATGAGCAGTTCTTC
V gene: TRBV5-1; J gene: TRBJ2-7; D gene: TRBD1; clone size: few; CDR3 protein: CASSLEGTGDHEQYF; CDR3 DNA: TGCGCCAGCAGCTTGGAGGGGACAGGGGACCACGAGCAGTACTTC
V gene: TRBV6-1; J gene: TRBJ2-3; D gene: .; clone size: few; CDR3 protein: CASSLGRTFRDTQYF; CDR3 DNA: TGTGCCAGCAGTCTTGGCCGTACATTCCGAGATACGCAGTATTTT
V gene: TRBV18; J gene: TRBJ2-7; D gene: TRBD1; clone size: .; CDR3 protein: CASSPRDREFVYEQYF; CDR3 DNA: TGTGCCAGCTCACCAAGGGACAGGGAGTTTGTCTACGAGCAGTACTTC
V gene: TRBV25-1; J gene: TRBJ1-2; D gene: TRBD1; clone size: .; CDR3 protein: CASSVQGARSSSYGYTF; CDR3 DNA: TGTGCCAGCAGCGTCCAGGGGGCACGGTCTTCGTCCTATGGCTACACCTTC
V gene: TRBV28; J gene: TRBJ1-2; D gene: TRBD1; clone size: many; CDR3 protein: CATLSSDRGGYGYTF; CDR3 DNA: TGTGCCACCCTCTCCTCGGACAGGGGGGGCTATGGCTACACCTTC
V gene: TRBV5-6; J gene: TRBJ2-1; D gene: .; clone size: .; CDR3 protein: CASRADYPPGEQFF; CDR3 DNA: TGTGCCAGCAGGGCGGACTACCCACCAGGGGAGCAGTTCTTC
V gene: TRBV6-2/TRBV6-3; J gene: TRBJ1-5; D gene: TRBD1; clone size: many; CDR3 protein: CASSYGQGGAPQHF; CDR3 DNA: TGTGCCAGCAGTTACGGACAGGGTGGTGCGCCCCAGCATTTT
V gene: TRBV30; J gene: TRBJ2-3; D gene: TRBD2; clone size: many; CDR3 protein: CAWSRSAGVGTDTQYF; CDR3 DNA: TGTGCCTGGAGTAGGTCAGCGGGAGTTGGCACAGATACGCAGTATTTT
V gene: TRBV12-3/TRBV12-4; J gene: TRBJ1-6; D gene: .; clone size: .; CDR3 protein: CASSFAQDYNSPLHF; CDR3 DNA: TGTGCCAGCAGTTTTGCGCAGGATTACAATTCACCCCTCCACTTT
V gene: TRBV12-3/TRBV12-4; J gene: TRBJ1-1; D gene: TRBD1; clone size: few; CDR3 protein: CASSMTGAPTEAFF; CDR3 DNA: TGTGCCAGCAGTATGACAGGGGCGCCCACTGAAGCTTTCTTT
V gene: TRBV20-1; J gene: TRBJ2-7; D gene: TRBD2; clone size: many; CDR3 protein: CSARGLADTLREQYF; CDR3 DNA: TGCAGTGCTAGGGGACTAGCGGACACACTACGGGAGCAGTACTTC
V gene: TRBV2; J gene: TRBJ1-2; D gene: .; clone size: many; CDR3 protein: CASSVFSGGSYGYTF; CDR3 DNA: TGTGCCAGCAGTGTGTTCTCGGGTGGGTCCTATGGCTACACCTTC
V gene: TRBV20-1; J gene: TRBJ2-3; D gene: .; clone size: many; CDR3 protein: CSAPRAISTDTQYF; CDR3 DNA: TGCAGTGCTCCAAGGGCTATTAGCACAGATACGCAGTATTTT
V gene: TRBV5-1; J gene: TRBJ2-7; D gene: TRBD1; clone size: .; CDR3 protein: CASSLGRDRAYEQYF; CDR3 DNA: TGCGCCAGCAGCCTGGGGCGGGACAGGGCATACGAGCAGTACTTC
V gene: TRBV9; J gene: TRBJ1-3; D gene: .; clone size: once; CDR3 protein: CASTPGLDSGNTIYF; CDR3 DNA: TGTGCCAGCACCCCAGGGCTCGATTCTGGAAACACCATATATTTT
V gene: TRBV2; J gene: TRBJ1-1; D gene: .; clone size: many; CDR3 protein: CASMTEGVTEAFF; CDR3 DNA: TGTGCCAGCATGACAGAGGGGGTCACTGAAGCTTTCTTT
V gene: TRBV18; J gene: TRBJ2-3; D gene: TRBD2; clone size: many; CDR3 protein: CASSQLTSGYTDTQYF; CDR3 DNA: TGTGCCAGCTCCCAATTGACTAGCGGCTACACAGATACGCAGTATTTT
V gene: TRBV5-1; J gene: TRBJ2-7; D gene: .; clone size: many; CDR3 protein: CASSLTSLNPEQYF; CDR3 DNA: TGCGCCAGCAGCTTGACTAGCCTTAACCCCGAGCAGTACTTC
V gene: TRBV12-3/TRBV12-4; J gene: TRBJ2-5; D gene: .; clone size: many; CDR3 protein: CASSLGRARETQYF; CDR3 DNA: TGTGCCAGCAGTTTAGGTCGGGCGAGGGAGACCCAGTACTTC